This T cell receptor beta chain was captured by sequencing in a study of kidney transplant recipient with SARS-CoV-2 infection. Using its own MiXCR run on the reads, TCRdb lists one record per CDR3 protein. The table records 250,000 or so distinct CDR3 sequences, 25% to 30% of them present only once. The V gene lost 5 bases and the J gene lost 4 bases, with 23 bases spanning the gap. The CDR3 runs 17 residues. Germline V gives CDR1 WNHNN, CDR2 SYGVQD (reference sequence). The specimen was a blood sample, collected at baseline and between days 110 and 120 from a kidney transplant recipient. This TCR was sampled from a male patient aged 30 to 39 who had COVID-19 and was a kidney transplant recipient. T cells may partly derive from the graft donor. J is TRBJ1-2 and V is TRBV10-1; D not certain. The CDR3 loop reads CASSTAERSRRTYGYTF. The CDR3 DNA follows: TGCGCCAGCAGTACCGCAGAAAGATCGCGAAGGACCTATGGCTACACCTTC.